The following is a TCR beta chain sequence with its context. What it binds is not known. These data belong to a study of OX40 agonist ivuxolimab in advanced cancers. Study overall: The study enrolled dose-escalation patients with hepatocellular carcinoma, melanoma, renal cell or head and neck cancer.

Autoimmune disease history or systemic immunosuppression led to patients being barred. Clones were read by immunoSEQ multiplex PCR, and TCRdb kept only the in-frame ones, dropping some. Of around 120,000 clones in the sample, around 89% are singletons; the top ten hold about 0.55%. Study conclusions and caveats: Clones of CD4+ and CD8+ blood T cells grew by week 6 at doses of 0.1 to 3.0 mg/kg.

The germline gives CDR1 SGHTA, CDR2 FQGNSA. This CDR3 spans 19 amino acids. Germline trimming cut 0 bases from V and 6 bases from J; bases unmatched to any gene: 9. Sequenced here: CD4+ or CD8+ T cells sorted from blood, sampled in a trial of the OX40 agonist ivuxolimab. The chain employs TRBV7-2 and TRBJ2-1; 15 nucleotides match TRBD2. This TCR derives from an adult with an advanced solid tumor such as melanoma, head and neck, liver or kidney cancer. The CDR3 DNA follows: TGTGCCAGCAGCTTAGCCCGGACTAGCGGGGGGGTTCTCCGCAATGAGCAGTTCTTC. As protein: CASSLARTSGGVLRNEQFF.